These T cell receptor beta chains were read from a single sample in a study of immune evolution from preneoplasia to lung adenocarcinoma. Method: immunoSEQ multiplex PCR; TCRdb's copy keeps in-frame clones and lacks some. The sample contains tens of thousands of clones, 75% of which appear only once. Sequencing was performed on FFPE invasive lung adenocarcinoma tissue. These receptors were collected from a person in their sixties with lung adenocarcinoma. Each CDR3 is given with its conserved first and last residue. Each record gives: D gene, clone size, J gene, V gene, CDR3 protein, CDR3 DNA. A D gene is named only where the DNA matches it firmly. Size is omitted from some rows. Given values are once, few, many or a class for expanded clones.

>.|few|TRBJ1-2|TRBV11-2
CASSFSFPGGYTF
TGTGCCAGCAGCTTCTCATTTCCGGGCGGCTACACCTTC
>.|few|TRBJ2-4|TRBV5-5
CASSWQTLAKNIQYF
TGTGCCAGCAGCTGGCAGACGTTAGCCAAAAACATTCAGTACTTC
>TRBD1|.|TRBJ2-7|TRBV28
CASSSTGTGSSYEQYF
TGTGCCAGCAGCTCTACCGGGACAGGAAGCTCCTACGAGCAGTACTTC
>TRBD1|.|TRBJ2-3|TRBV18
CASSLHQGVDTQYF
TGTGCCAGCTCACTCCACCAGGGGGTAGATACGCAGTATTTT
>.|.|TRBJ2-1|TRBV6-5
CASRAGTHISQFF
TGTGCCAGCAGGGCCGGGACTCACATCTCGCAGTTCTTC
>TRBD1|few|TRBJ2-1|TRBV7-2
CASSLDPTGTKQFF
TGTGCCAGCAGCTTAGATCCGACAGGGACCAAGCAGTTCTTC
>.|.|TRBJ2-7|TRBV11-3
CASSRRVWDYEQYF
TGTGCCAGCAGCCGGAGGGTCTGGGACTACGAGCAGTACTTC
>TRBD1|few|TRBJ2-7|TRBV5-1
CASSLQQGAYEQYF
TGCGCCAGCAGCTTGCAACAGGGGGCATACGAGCAGTACTTC
>TRBD1|.|TRBJ2-7|TRBV18
CASSARTGQGTGPSYEQYF
TGTGCCAGCTCAGCTCGGACGGGACAGGGGACGGGCCCTTCCTACGAGCAGTACTTC
>TRBD2|.|TRBJ2-1|TRBV5-1
CASSLVAGGGNEQFF
TGCGCCAGCAGCTTGGTAGCGGGAGGTGGCAATGAGCAGTTCTTC
>TRBD1|.|TRBJ1-1|TRBV6-6
CASSPHRGTEAFF
TGTGCCAGCAGCCCACACAGGGGCACTGAAGCTTTCTTT
>.|.|TRBJ1-5|TRBV30
CAWSPPWGPQHF
TGTGCCTGGAGTCCTCCCTGGGGGCCCCAGCATTTT
>TRBD2|.|TRBJ2-1|TRBV7-7
CASSLDLAGGVNEQFF
TGTGCTAGCAGCTTAGACCTAGCGGGTGGGGTCAATGAGCAGTTCTTC
>TRBD1|.|TRBJ2-3|TRBV2
CASSWDRGADTQYF
TGTGCCAGCAGTTGGGACAGAGGTGCAGATACGCAGTATTTT
>.|few|TRBJ2-6|TRBV5-1
CASSTGTTSGANVLTF
TGCGCCAGCAGCACTGGGACCACTTCTGGGGCCAACGTCCTGACTTTC
>.|few|TRBJ1-1|TRBV6-1
CASSGRGSNTEAFF
TGTGCCAGCAGTGGGAGAGGGAGTAACACTGAAGCTTTCTTT
>.|few|TRBJ1-1|TRBV7-8
CASSLTTWGEAFF
TGTGCCAGCAGCTTAACGACTTGGGGGGAAGCTTTCTTT
>.|few|TRBJ2-5|TRBV11-3
CASSFQTQETQYF
TGTGCCAGCAGCTTTCAAACTCAAGAGACCCAGTACTTC
>.|.|TRBJ1-2|TRBV5-1
CASRMIAGRRRGYTF
TGCGCCAGCAGAATGATTGCGGGCCGTCGGCGTGGCTACACCTTC
>TRBD1|.|TRBJ2-7|TRBV5-1
CASSLLGGPVFEQYF
TGCGCCAGCAGCTTGTTAGGGGGCCCGGTCTTCGAGCAGTACTTC
>TRBD1|once|TRBJ1-5|TRBV23-1
CASSQSMGQDDQPQHF
TGCGCCAGCAGTCAATCGATGGGACAGGACGATCAGCCCCAGCATTTT
>.|.|TRBJ2-3|TRBV9
CASSRVGSTDTQYF
TGTGCCAGCTCCCGCGTCGGGAGCACAGATACGCAGTATTTT
>TRBD2|.|TRBJ2-2|TRBV18
CASSPTSGFETGELFF
TGTGCCAGCTCACCAACTAGCGGGTTTGAAACCGGGGAGCTGTTTTTT
>.|.|TRBJ1-4|TRBV29-1
CSVLDRAWGKLFF
TGCAGCGTCCTTGACAGAGCTTGGGGAAAACTGTTTTTT
>TRBD2|.|TRBJ2-1|TRBV9
CASSVRVVGLAGSGTLDEQFF
TGTGCCAGCAGCGTAAGGGTGGTCGGACTAGCGGGCAGCGGTACTTTAGATGAGCAGTTCTTC
>.|once|TRBJ2-1|TRBV7-2
CASSLTSYNEQFF
TGTGCCAGCAGCTTAACCTCCTACAATGAGCAGTTCTTC
>.|.|TRBJ2-5|TRBV5-1
CASSFRQGNQETQYF
TGCGCCAGCAGCTTCCGTCAGGGGAACCAAGAGACCCAGTACTTC
>TRBD2|medium-sized|TRBJ2-7|TRBV11-3
CASGPGTSGRSYEQYF
TGTGCCAGCGGACCCGGGACTAGCGGGAGGTCCTACGAGCAGTACTTC
>TRBD2|.|TRBJ2-7|TRBV7-2
CASSRGGVVDEQYF
TGTGCCAGCAGCCGGGGAGGGGTGGTCGACGAGCAGTACTTC
>.|.|TRBJ1-1|TRBV19
CASTRTGNTEAFF
TGTGCCAGTACCAGGACGGGGAACACTGAAGCTTTCTTT
>TRBD1|.|TRBJ2-5|TRBV5-4
CASTLGGRGQETQYF
TGTGCCAGCACCCTTGGGGGCAGGGGGCAAGAGACCCAGTACTTC
>TRBD2|once|TRBJ2-1|TRBV30
CAWSVPPSGIAYEQFF
TGTGCCTGGAGTGTACCTCCTAGCGGGATAGCCTATGAGCAGTTCTTC
>.|.|TRBJ2-1|TRBV7-9
CASSLYSGYNEQFF
TGTGCCAGCAGCTTATACTCAGGGTACAATGAGCAGTTCTTC
>TRBD2|.|TRBJ2-2|TRBV6-5
CASARGSGSNGELFF
TGTGCCAGCGCCCGGGGCAGCGGGAGTAACGGGGAGCTGTTTTTT
>.|.|TRBJ1-2|TRBV10-2
CASTRQADYGYTF
TGCGCCAGCACTCGGCAGGCAGACTATGGCTACACCTTC
>.|.|TRBJ2-3|TRBV7-2
CASSPDYLSTDTQYF
TGTGCCAGCAGCCCGGACTACCTCAGCACAGATACGCAGTATTTT
>.|.|TRBJ2-4|TRBV5-6
CASSLFTKNIQYF
TGTGCCAGCAGCCTCTTTACCAAAAACATTCAGTACTTC
>.|once|TRBJ1-2|TRBV7-9
CASSSEQGLGYTF
TGTGCCAGCAGCTCCGAACAGGGCCTTGGCTACACCTTC
>TRBD1|.|TRBJ2-5|TRBV4-2
CASSYEWGQGSETQYF
TGTGCCAGCAGCTATGAGTGGGGACAGGGATCAGAGACCCAGTACTTC
>TRBD1|.|TRBJ2-7|TRBV7-2
CASSPSGTGSYEQYF
TGTGCCAGCAGCCCGTCAGGGACAGGCTCCTACGAGCAGTACTTC
>TRBD2|.|TRBJ2-3|TRBV7-9
CASRKAGDSTDTQYF
TGTGCCAGCAGAAAAGCGGGAGATAGCACAGATACGCAGTATTTT
>TRBD1|.|TRBJ1-5|TRBV7-6
CASSLGTGASNQPQHF
TGTGCCAGCAGCCTCGGGACAGGGGCTAGCAATCAGCCCCAGCATTTT
>.|.|TRBJ2-1|TRBV11-2
CASSLDLGVSEQFF
TGTGCCAGCAGCTTAGATTTGGGGGTCAGTGAGCAGTTCTTC
>TRBD1|.|TRBJ2-6|TRBV11-3
CASSLQQGRGFLTF
TGTGCCAGCAGCCTCCAACAGGGGCGAGGGTTCCTGACTTTC
>.|.|TRBJ1-1|TRBV14
CASSLGKRSEAFF
TGTGCCAGCAGCCTCGGGAAGAGATCTGAAGCTTTCTTT
>TRBD1|.|TRBJ1-2|TRBV7-6
CASSLVEGTGSSGYTF
TGTGCCAGCAGCTTAGTAGAAGGGACAGGGTCATCTGGCTACACCTTC
>TRBD1|.|TRBJ2-1|TRBV28
CASSPTRQGNVNEQFF
TGTGCCAGCAGTCCCACCAGACAGGGAAACGTAAATGAGCAGTTCTTC
>.|.|TRBJ2-7|TRBV7-9
CASSSTLAGEQYF
TGTGCCAGCAGCTCCACCTTGGCGGGCGAGCAGTACTTC
>.|.|TRBJ2-1|TRBV5-1
CASSWGTLAANEQFF
TGCGCCAGCAGCTGGGGCACCCTTGCGGCCAATGAGCAGTTCTTC
>.|.|TRBJ2-1|TRBV10-3
CAISESGAGRGNEQFF
TGTGCCATCAGTGAGTCAGGTGCAGGGAGGGGGAATGAGCAGTTCTTC
>.|.|TRBJ1-4|TRBV6-5
CASSYGQVGEKLFF
TGTGCCAGCAGTTACGGGCAGGTTGGGGAAAAACTGTTTTTT
>TRBD2|.|TRBJ2-3|TRBV27
CASSFILPRGSGIRTDTQYF
TGTGCCAGCAGTTTTATTCTCCCTCGTGGAAGCGGGATCCGCACAGATACGCAGTATTTT
>.|few|TRBJ2-3|TRBV18
CASSFSSTDTQYF
TGTGCCAGCTCCTTCTCCAGTACAGATACGCAGTATTTT
>TRBD2|.|TRBJ2-7|TRBV30
CAWSTTSGSSYEQYF
TGTGCCTGGAGTACAACTAGCGGGAGCTCCTACGAGCAGTACTTC
>TRBD1|few|TRBJ2-1|TRBV6-5
CASSYTWTGARFF
TGTGCCAGCAGTTACACATGGACAGGGGCTCGGTTCTTC
>.|once|TRBJ1-5|TRBV10-2
CASSVAGAGQPQHF
TGCGCCAGCAGTGTCGCAGGGGCTGGGCAGCCCCAGCATTTT
>.|few|TRBJ2-7|TRBV11-3
CASSLGGGTSYEQYF
TGTGCCAGCAGCTTAGGCGGAGGGACCAGCTACGAGCAGTACTTC
>.|.|TRBJ2-2|TRBV27
CASSPQGVAGTGELFF
TGTGCCAGCAGCCCCCAGGGGGTTGCGGGAACCGGGGAGCTGTTTTTT